This T cell receptor (beta chain) was sequenced during a study of blood T cell repertoires in COVID-19. Overall study context: Spain, Italy and the United States supplied samples that represented acute and convalescent COVID-19. From T cells, B-cell-depleted T cells, or PBMCs came the material, which was cDNA or gDNA.

V lost 4 bases, J lost 5 bases, and 7 bases lay in between. Per germline, CDR1 SGDLS and CDR2 YYNGEE. This CDR3 comprises 12 residues. Only in-frame clones appear in the TCRdb table, and some are missing; sequencing was by immunoSEQ multiplex PCR. The sample consists of about 200,000 clones, about 86% of them appearing once. This clone has just one count. The V call is TRBV9, the J call TRBJ2-1; no clear D gene. Sequenced input: PBMCs or T cells enriched from blood (not recorded which). This TCR derives from a middle-aged woman in a cohort exposed to, infected with or recovered from COVID-19 (not recorded which). CDR3: CASSSRDNEQFF. DNA of the CDR3: TGTGCCAGCAGCTCCCGGGACAATGAGCAGTTCTTC.